The 15 T cell receptor beta chains in this list originate from one sample, sequenced in a study of tumor-infiltrating lymphocytes in primary liver carcinoma. RNA isolated from unsorted whole blood supplied the blood RNA, with germline DNA also extracted. Researchers generated TCR beta cDNA from approximately 450 ng of total RNA, relying on a constant-region primer. Modified slightly, ARM-PCR produced TCR beta libraries over three nested multiplex PCR rounds. A C-beta reverse primer and TRBV1-TRBV30 forward primers served in each of the first two PCR rounds, at 10 cycles apiece. TCRdb recomputed calls from the multiplex PCR reads with MiXCR, one row per CDR3 protein. The sample has hundreds of thousands of distinct CDR3 sequences, 65% seen once. Sample: peripheral blood. The receptor source for this set is a man aged 35 to 55 with primary liver carcinoma and hepatitis B virus infection.

Comment on this clonotype: The CDR3 does not end in the conserved phenylalanine or tryptophan, so this is likely a read error. The rearrangement joins TRBV11-2 to TRBJ1-5; possible D gene TRBD1, 6 bases. The CDR3 totals 15 residues. Germline assignment: CDR1 SGHAT and CDR2 FQNNGV. The CDR3 DNA reads TGTACCAGCAGCAACGGGACAAGGGGTCGTCAGCCCCAGCATTTA. Translated, it gives CTSSNGTRGRQPQHL.

As concerns this clonotype: A much larger clone lies a single base off, so this may be a read error. The gene calls are TRBV6-5 and TRBJ2-5, with a possible D match to TRBD2 (5 bases). The germline V gene encodes CDR1 MNHEY and CDR2 SVGAGI. The CDR3 loop spans 13 amino acids. The CDR3: CASSYGLRGPVDF. CDR3 DNA sequence: TGTGCCAGCAGTTACGGTCTTAGAGGGCCGGTGGACTTC.

The J gene is TRBJ2-1, the V gene TRBV14; 8 bases are shared with TRBD1. With 0 bases clipped from V and 4 bases from J, the junction kept 8 bases outside the gene matches. The CDR3 covers 17 residues. Per the germline V gene, CDR1 is SGHDN and CDR2 is FVKESK. Here the CDR3 DNA reads TGTGCCAGCAGCCAAGATATGGGACAGGAGCCTTACAATGAGCAGTTCTTC. This encodes CASSQDMGQEPYNEQFF.

V is TRBV11-2 and J is TRBJ1-1, with TRBD1 matching 10 bases. V lost 11 bases and J lost 5; bases outside the gene matches: 14. In germline, CDR1 is SGHAT, CDR2 FQNNGV. The CDR3 length is 15 residues. The CDR3, as DNA: TGTGCCGGGAGCCACGGGACAGGGGAGGGAACTGAAGCTTTCTTT. Translation: CAGSHGTGEGTEAFF.

To note about this clonotype: A read error is possible here, since a much larger clone lies one base away. The chain combines TRBV4-2 with TRBJ1-6; no clear D. CDR1 and CDR2 from the germline V gene are LGHNA and YNFKEQ. The CDR3 loop spans 13 amino acids. With 1 base removed from V and 9 bases from J, the gap between germline ends came to 7 bases. CDR3 loop: CASSQVSGSPLHF. CDR3 nucleotide sequence: TGTGCCAGCAGCCAAGTGTCGGGTTCACCCCTCCACTTT.

To note about this clonotype: Being one base from a much bigger clone, this may be a read error. The chain's CDR3 is CASSPGSHSNQPQHF. CDR3 nucleotides: TGTGCCAGCAGTCCCGGGTCCCATAGCAATCAGCCCCAGCATTTT. This chain uses TRBV6-6 with TRBJ1-5; D remains unclear. V was shortened by 5 bases and J by 0 bases, with 11 bases between the two germline ends. The CDR3 loop spans 15 amino acids. Germline lookup yields CDR1 MNHNY and CDR2 SVGAGI (reference sequence).

The chain couples TRBV5-1 to TRBJ1-6, with TRBD1 matching over 7 bases. The CDR3 spans 15 residues. CDR1 is SGHRS and CDR2 is YFSETQ in the germline V gene. Trimming cost V 3 bases and J 7 bases; bases outside gene matches: 7. CDR3 in DNA: TGCGCCAGCAGCTCCCTCGGGACAGAGAATTCACCCCTCCACTTT. This encodes CASSSLGTENSPLHF.

This clonotype appeared a few times. A much more abundant neighbour one base away suggests this may be a read error. CDR3 protein: CASRAEFTVSAFF. The CDR3 coding sequence is TGTGCCAGCAGGGCGGAATTCACGGTGTCGGCTTTCTTT. The chain is built from TRBV12-3 or TRBV12-4 and TRBJ1-1; D remains unclear. The CDR3 covers 13 residues. V lost 6 bases and J 11 bases, leaving 19 bases between the germline ends.

A word on this clonotype: With a much larger clone just one base away, this may be a read error. The rearrangement uses TRBV6-6 and TRBJ2-1; tentatively, D is TRBD2 (5 bases). The V gene's germline CDR1 is MNHNY and CDR2 SVGAGI (reference sequence). There are 13 residues in the CDR3. In DNA form, the CDR3 reads TGTGCCAGCAGTCTCAGCGGTTACAATGAGCAGTCCTTC. The encoded protein is CASSLSGYNEQSF.

As concerns this clonotype: It may be a read error: a sequence one base away is much more abundant. The CDR3 carries no conserved terminal phenylalanine or tryptophan, so it likely arises from a read error. The genes are TRBV6-1 and TRBJ1-1; D not resolved. The CDR3 contains 14 residues. Germline lookup yields CDR1 MNHNS and CDR2 SASEGT. V shed 10 bases and J shed 5 bases, with 20 bases lying between them. In DNA form, the CDR3 reads TGTGCCACCCCTCGACCCCCGAAACGGACTGAAGCTTTCATT. Translated: CATPRPPKRTEAFI.

In its sample, this clonotype was seen once. A read error may be the cause here, since a much bigger clone is one base away. The gene calls are TRBV10-3 and TRBJ2-7; the D is unclear. This CDR3 comprises 15 residues. Germline V gives CDR1 ENHRY, CDR2 SYGVKD. In nucleotides, the CDR3 is TGTGCCATCAGTGAGTCTGAGATGAACTCCTACGAGGAGTACTTC. It codes for CAISESEMNSYEEYF.

Details on this clonotype: The germline gene is not matched at one end of the junction; a read error may be the cause. V usage is TRBV11-2 and J usage is TRBJ2-2, with D possibly called TRBD1 or TRBD2 (5 bases each). CDR3 length: 15 residues. CDR1 and CDR2 from the germline V gene are SGHAT and FQNNGV. The chain's CDR3 is CAGSPGPRNIGELFF. The CDR3 DNA follows: TGTGCCGGCAGCCCGGGGCCTCGGAACATCGGGGAGCTGTTTTTT.

V gene TRBV6-5 combines with J gene TRBJ1-1; a weak D match, TRBD1 (6 bases). The ends were cut back, 7 bases at V and 1 base at J, with 13 bases in the middle. CDR3 size: 14 residues. Per the germline V gene, CDR1 is MNHEY and CDR2 is SVGAGI. Here the CDR3 DNA reads TGTGCCAGCAACATACAGGGTGGGAACACTGAAGCTTTCTTT. Encoded protein: CASNIQGGNTEAFF.

The chain joins TRBV12-3 or TRBV12-4 to TRBJ2-3, with 11 bases aligning to TRBD2. V lost 7 bases, J lost 1 base, and 4 bases stayed unmatched. This CDR3 contains 15 residues. The CDR3 is CASKNSGRGTDTQYF. The CDR3 coding sequence is TGTGCCAGCAAAAATAGCGGGAGGGGCACAGATACGCAGTATTTT.

As to this clonotype: Possible read error: a much larger clone is one base away. The V gene is TRBV6-5, the J gene TRBJ1-2, with D possibly matching TRBD1 (6 bases). Germline CDR1 and CDR2: MNHEY and SVGAGI. V was pared by 4 bases and J by 8 bases, with 20 bases between. CDR3 length equals 15 residues. CDR3 sequence reads: CASSSPGQLWGGYTF. The CDR3 nucleotides read TGTGCCAGCAGTTCCCCCGGACAGTTGTGGGGAGGCTACACCTTC.